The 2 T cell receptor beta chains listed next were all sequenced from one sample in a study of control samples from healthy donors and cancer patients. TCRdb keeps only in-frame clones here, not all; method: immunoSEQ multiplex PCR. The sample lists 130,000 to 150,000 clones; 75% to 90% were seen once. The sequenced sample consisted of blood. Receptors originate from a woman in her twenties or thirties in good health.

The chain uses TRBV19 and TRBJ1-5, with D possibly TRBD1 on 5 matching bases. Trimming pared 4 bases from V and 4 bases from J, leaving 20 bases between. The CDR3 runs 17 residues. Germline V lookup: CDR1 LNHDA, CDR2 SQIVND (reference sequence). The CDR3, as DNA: TGTGCCAGTAGTACGACAGCTTCCAGCCGCCGAAATCAGCCCCAGCATTTT. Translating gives CASSTTASSRRNQPQHF.

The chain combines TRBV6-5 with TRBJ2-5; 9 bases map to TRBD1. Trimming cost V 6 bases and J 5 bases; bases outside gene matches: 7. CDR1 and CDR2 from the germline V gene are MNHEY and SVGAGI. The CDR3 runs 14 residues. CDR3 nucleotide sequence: TGTGCCAGCAGCCTCGGGACAGGGAGGGAGACCCAGTACTTC. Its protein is CASSLGTGRETQYF.